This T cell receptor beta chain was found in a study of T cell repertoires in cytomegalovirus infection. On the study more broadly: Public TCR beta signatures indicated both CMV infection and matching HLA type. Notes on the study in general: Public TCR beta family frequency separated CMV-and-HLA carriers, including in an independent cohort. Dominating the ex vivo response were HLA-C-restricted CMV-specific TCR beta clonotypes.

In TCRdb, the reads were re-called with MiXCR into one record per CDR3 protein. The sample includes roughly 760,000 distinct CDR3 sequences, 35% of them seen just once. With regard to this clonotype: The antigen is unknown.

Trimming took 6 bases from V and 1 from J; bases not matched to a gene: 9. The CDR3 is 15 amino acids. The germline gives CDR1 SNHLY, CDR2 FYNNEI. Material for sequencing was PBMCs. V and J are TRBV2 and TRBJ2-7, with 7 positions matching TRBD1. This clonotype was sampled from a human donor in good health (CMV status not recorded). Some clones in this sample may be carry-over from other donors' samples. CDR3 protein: CASRTYRGRSYEQYF. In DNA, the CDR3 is TGTGCCAGCAGAACCTACAGGGGTCGGTCCTACGAGCAGTACTTC.